Sequencing of this T cell receptor beta chain was carried out in a study of T cell responses to AZD1222 COVID-19 vaccine. This clone came up once. The antigen is not known. The study's findings and limits: Rises in breadth and depth of Spike-specific TCRs came after two AZD1222 doses.

Produced via immunoSEQ multiplex PCR; TCRdb's table is partial and in-frame only. In the table there are approximately 89,000 clones, about 90% of which are singletons. V was pared by 3 bases and J by 1 base, with 2 bases of the junction left unmatched. The CDR3 sequence is 14 residues long. CDR1 is MNHEY and CDR2 is SMNVEV in the germline V gene (reference sequence). This chain uses TRBV27 with TRBJ1-1, with 7 bases matching TRBD1. The sequence derives from an adult in good health. Sequenced material: peripheral blood, taken on day 0 of AZD1222 vaccination. CDR3 in DNA: TGTGCCAGCAGTTTTGGGACAGCGAACACTGAAGCTTTCTTT. This sequence encodes CASSFGTANTEAFF.